The 4 T cell receptor beta chains in this list originate from one sample, sequenced in a study of CD4 and CD8 cells across lung adenocarcinoma regions. TCRdb recomputed calls from the PCR reads with MiXCR, one row per CDR3 protein. Of 16,000 or so distinct CDR3 sequences detected, more than 45% appear once; the ten largest clones hold 50% to 65%. The sample comprised CD8+ T cells from the center of a lung tumor. The receptors were sampled from a female donor with lung adenocarcinoma. The CD4 and CD8 labels of this study may be unreliable.

A single count supports this clonotype. A read error may account for a junction end that differs from germline. The J gene is TRBJ2-3, the V gene TRBV27; D unclear. The germline CDR1 and CDR2 sequences are MNHEY and SMNVEV (reference sequence). This CDR3 region has 16 residues. CDR3 in amino acids: CASPAWRQTAKNTQYF. DNA for the CDR3: TGTGCCAGCCCCGCCTGGCGGCAAACTGCCAAAAATACGCAGTACTTT.

The chain employs TRBV10-3 and TRBJ2-3, with D unresolved. The CDR3 extends over 10 amino acids. V shed 11 bases and J shed 5 bases, with 8 bases lying between them. Germline CDR1 and CDR2: ENHRY and SYGVKD. The CDR3 protein is CACGKDTQYF. The DNA of the CDR3 is TGTGCCTGTGGGAAAGATACGCAGTATTTT.

For this clonotype: An end of the junction differs from the germline gene, which may be a read error. The chain recombines TRBV24-1 with TRBJ2-5; D may be TRBD2 (6 bases). In germline, CDR1 is KGHDR, CDR2 SFDVKD. CDR3 size: 15 residues. The CDR3 protein is CAAGLAGGDPDTQYF. The CDR3 region has the DNA TGTGCTGCGGGGCTCGCGGGCGGTGACCCAGATACCCAGTACTTT.

As regards this clonotype: A junction boundary mismatches the germline segment, possibly from a read error. The CDR3 bases are TGTGCCAGCAGTGAAGCCCATCCGGGACAGGGGAAAGAGACGCAGTATTTC. This translates into CASSEAHPGQGKETQYF. The chain carries TRBV6-1 and TRBJ2-3; 10 bases align to TRBD1. CDR1 is MNHNS and CDR2 is SASEGT in the germline V gene. The CDR3 extends over 17 amino acids.